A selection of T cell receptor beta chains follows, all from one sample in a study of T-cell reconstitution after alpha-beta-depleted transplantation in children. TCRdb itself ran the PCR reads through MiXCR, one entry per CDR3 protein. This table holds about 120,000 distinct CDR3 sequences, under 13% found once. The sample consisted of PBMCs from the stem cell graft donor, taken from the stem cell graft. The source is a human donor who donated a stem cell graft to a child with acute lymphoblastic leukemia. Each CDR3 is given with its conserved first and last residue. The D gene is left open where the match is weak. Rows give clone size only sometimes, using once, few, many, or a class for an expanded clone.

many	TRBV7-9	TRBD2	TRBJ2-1	CASSLAGGTGNEQFF	TGTGCCAGCAGCCTAGCGGGGGGCACGGGGAATGAGCAGTTCTTC
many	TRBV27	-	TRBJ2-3	CASSLSDPSTDTQYF	TGTGCCAGCAGTTTATCGGACCCAAGCACAGATACGCAGTATTTT
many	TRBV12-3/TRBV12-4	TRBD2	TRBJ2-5	CASSFSSTLAGVRETQYF	TGTGCCAGCAGTTTTTCGTCCACACTAGCGGGGGTTAGGGAGACCCAGTACTTC
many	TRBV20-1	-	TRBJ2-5	CSATPSGAFQQETQYF	TGCAGTGCTACCCCTTCAGGGGCGTTCCAGCAAGAGACCCAGTACTTC
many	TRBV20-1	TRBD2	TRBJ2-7	CSASPDRGRAYYEQYF	TGCAGTGCTAGCCCCGATCGCGGGAGGGCCTATTACGAGCAGTACTTC
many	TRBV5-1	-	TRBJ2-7	CASSRGPFEEQYF	TGCGCCAGCAGCCGTGGCCCGTTCGAGGAGCAGTACTTC
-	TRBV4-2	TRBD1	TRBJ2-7	CASSPGQAIYEQYF	TGTGCCAGCAGCCCGGGACAGGCTATCTACGAGCAGTACTTC
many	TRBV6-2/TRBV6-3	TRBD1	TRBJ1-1	CASSPQGPNTEAFF	TGTGCCAGCAGCCCACAGGGGCCTAACACTGAAGCTTTCTTT
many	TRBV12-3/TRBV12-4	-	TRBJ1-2	CASSLGPTENYGYTF	TGTGCCAGCAGTTTAGGACCAACAGAAAACTATGGCTACACCTTC
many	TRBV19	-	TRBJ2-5	CASSQEGRETQYF	TGTGCCAGTAGTCAGGAGGGGAGAGAGACCCAGTACTTC
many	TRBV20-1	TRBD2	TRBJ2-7	CSARETGGGSYEQYF	TGCAGTGCTAGAGAGACGGGCGGGGGCTCCTACGAGCAGTACTTC
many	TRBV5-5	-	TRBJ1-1	CASSPLGTANTEAFF	TGTGCCAGCAGCCCACTTGGAACAGCGAACACTGAAGCTTTCTTT
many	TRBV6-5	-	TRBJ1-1	CASSYGSIGNTEAFF	TGTGCCAGCAGTTACGGAAGCATCGGGAACACTGAAGCTTTCTTT
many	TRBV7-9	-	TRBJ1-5	CASSFNGNQPQHF	TGTGCCAGCAGCTTTAACGGCAATCAGCCCCAGCATTTT
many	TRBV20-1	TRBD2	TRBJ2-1	CSARGRNLAGGSGEQFF	TGCAGTGCTAGAGGGAGAAACCTAGCGGGCGGATCTGGTGAGCAGTTCTTC
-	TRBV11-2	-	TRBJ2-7	CASSLMPASEQYF	TGTGCCAGCAGCCTTATGCCCGCCTCCGAGCAGTACTTC
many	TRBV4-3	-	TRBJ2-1	CASSEGPIYNEQFF	TGCGCCAGCAGTGAGGGACCAATCTACAATGAGCAGTTCTTC
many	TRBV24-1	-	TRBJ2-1	CATSANPGAASYNEQFF	TGTGCCACCAGTGCCAATCCCGGGGCGGCCTCATACAATGAGCAGTTCTTC
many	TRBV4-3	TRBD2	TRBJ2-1	CASSQAGLAGGGNEQFF	TGCGCCAGCAGCCAGGCCGGGCTAGCGGGAGGAGGTAATGAGCAGTTCTTC
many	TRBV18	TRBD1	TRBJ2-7	CASSPPGTVYQTYEQYF	TGTGCCAGCTCACCACCTGGGACAGTCTACCAAACCTACGAGCAGTACTTC
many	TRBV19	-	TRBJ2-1	CSSSIVGTANYVLRYNEQFF	TGTTCCAGTAGTATTGTTGGGACGGCCAACTATGTCCTCCGGTACAATGAGCAGTTCTTC
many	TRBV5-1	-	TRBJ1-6	CASSLGRRDSPLHF	TGCGCCAGCAGCTTGGGCAGACGGGATTCACCCCTCCACTTT
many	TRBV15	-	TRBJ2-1	CATSRVDPGNEQFF	TGTGCCACCAGCAGAGTCGATCCCGGCAATGAGCAGTTCTTC
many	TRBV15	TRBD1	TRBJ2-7	CATSREGQGVYEQYF	TGTGCCACCAGCAGAGAAGGACAGGGGGTATACGAGCAGTACTTC
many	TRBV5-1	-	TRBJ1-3	CASSEGTPSSGNTIYF	TGCGCCAGCAGCGAAGGGACACCCAGCTCTGGAAACACCATATATTTT
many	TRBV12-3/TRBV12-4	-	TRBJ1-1	CASKPGTRPLKNTEAFF	TGTGCCAGCAAACCAGGGACCCGGCCCTTAAAGAACACTGAAGCTTTCTTT
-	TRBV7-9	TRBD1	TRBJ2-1	CASSISDRGLGNEQFF	TGTGCCAGCAGCATCTCGGACAGGGGGCTGGGGAATGAGCAGTTCTTC
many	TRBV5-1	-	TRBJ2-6	CASSSEGPGPVGANVLTF	TGCGCCAGCAGCAGCGAAGGACCAGGGCCTGTTGGGGCCAACGTCCTGACTTTC
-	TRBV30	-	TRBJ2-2	CAWCGNTGELFF	TGTGCCTGGTGTGGGAACACCGGGGAGCTGTTTTTT
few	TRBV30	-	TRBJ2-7	CAWSVQIYEQYF	TGTGCCTGGAGTGTACAGATTTACGAGCAGTACTTC
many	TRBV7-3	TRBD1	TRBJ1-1	CASSLTGGQGLNTEAFF	TGTGCCAGCAGCTTAACAGGAGGACAGGGTTTGAACACTGAAGCTTTCTTT
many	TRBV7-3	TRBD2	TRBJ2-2	CASSKLAENTGELFF	TGTGCCAGCAGCAAGCTAGCGGAGAACACCGGGGAGCTGTTTTTT
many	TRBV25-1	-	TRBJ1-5	CASSEGGARGNQPQHF	TGTGCCAGCAGTGAGGGAGGGGCTCGAGGCAATCAGCCCCAGCATTTT
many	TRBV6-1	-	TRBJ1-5	CATQTSRLGPNQPQHF	TGTGCCACCCAAACCAGTCGACTGGGCCCCAATCAGCCCCAGCATTTT
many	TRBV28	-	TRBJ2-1	CASSLVSPYNEQFF	TGTGCCAGCAGTTTAGTGTCACCCTACAATGAGCAGTTCTTC
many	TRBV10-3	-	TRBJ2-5	CAISHTGQETQYF	TGTGCCATCAGTCATACAGGGCAAGAGACCCAGTACTTC
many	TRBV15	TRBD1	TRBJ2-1	CATSRVGRGLNYNEQFF	TGTGCCACCAGCAGAGTGGGCAGGGGGCTGAACTACAATGAGCAGTTCTTC
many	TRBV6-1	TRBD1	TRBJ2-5	CASSQPIRQGGETQYF	TGTGCCAGCAGCCAACCGATCCGACAGGGCGGAGAGACCCAGTACTTC
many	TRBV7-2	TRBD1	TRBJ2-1	CASSLPRTGQTYNEQFF	TGTGCCAGCAGCTTACCTAGGACAGGGCAGACCTACAATGAGCAGTTCTTC
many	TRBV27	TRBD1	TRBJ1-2	CASSSLQGDLYGYTF	TGTGCCAGCAGTTCGCTCCAGGGGGACCTCTATGGCTACACCTTC
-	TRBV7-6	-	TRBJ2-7	CASSLALRGTTYEQYF	TGTGCCAGCAGCTTAGCGCTCCGGGGGACCACCTACGAGCAGTACTTC
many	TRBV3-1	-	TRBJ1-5	CASSRRVPGVLNQPQHF	TGTGCCAGCAGCCGACGAGTTCCAGGTGTACTAAATCAGCCCCAGCATTTT
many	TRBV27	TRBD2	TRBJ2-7	CASARLGTSGIFPYEQYF	TGTGCCAGCGCGCGTCTCGGGACTAGCGGGATTTTCCCCTACGAGCAGTACTTC
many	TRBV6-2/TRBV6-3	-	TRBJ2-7	CASTPRDIFSYEQYF	TGTGCCAGCACGCCGCGGGACATCTTCTCCTACGAGCAGTACTTC
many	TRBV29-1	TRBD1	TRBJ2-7	CSATGVGYEQYF	TGCAGCGCAACAGGGGTTGGATACGAGCAGTACTTC
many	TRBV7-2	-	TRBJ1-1	CASSSRSGNTEAFF	TGTGCCAGCAGCTCCCGATCGGGGAACACTGAAGCTTTCTTT
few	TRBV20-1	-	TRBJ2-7	CSARGDDRKISYEQYF	TGCAGTGCTAGAGGAGATGACAGAAAGATATCCTACGAGCAGTACTTC